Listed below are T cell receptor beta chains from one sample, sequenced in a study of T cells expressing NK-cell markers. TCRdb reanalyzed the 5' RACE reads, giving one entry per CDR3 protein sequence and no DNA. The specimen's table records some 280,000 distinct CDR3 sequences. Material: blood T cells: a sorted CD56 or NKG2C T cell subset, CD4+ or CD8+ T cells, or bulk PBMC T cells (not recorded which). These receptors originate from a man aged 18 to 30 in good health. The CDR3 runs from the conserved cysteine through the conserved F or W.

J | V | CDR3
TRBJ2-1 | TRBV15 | CATSEDRGTPHDEQFF
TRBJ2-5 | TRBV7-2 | CASSLAGTSGRETQYF
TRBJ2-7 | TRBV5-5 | CASSPLGQVEQYF
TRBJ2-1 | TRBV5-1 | CASSESGSYNEQFF
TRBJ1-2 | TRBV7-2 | CASTNWGLNYGYTF
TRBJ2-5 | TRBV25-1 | CASSESRTPAWAQYF
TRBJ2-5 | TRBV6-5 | CASSYTGPQETQYF
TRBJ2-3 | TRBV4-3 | CASSQPRTWTSGSPNTQYF
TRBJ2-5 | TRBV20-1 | CSARPSGRETQYF
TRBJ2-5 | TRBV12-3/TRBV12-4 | CASTTSMRSGTQYF
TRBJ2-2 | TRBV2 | CASSAGSYGPGELFF
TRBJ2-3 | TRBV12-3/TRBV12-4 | CASSADLGAQYF
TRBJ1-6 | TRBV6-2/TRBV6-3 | CASMDVDRPVNSPLHF
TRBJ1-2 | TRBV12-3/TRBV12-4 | CASSPGGVYGYTF
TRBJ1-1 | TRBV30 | CAWSLRLVTEAFF
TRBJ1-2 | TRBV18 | CASSHGQGESYTF
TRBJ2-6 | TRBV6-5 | CASSYSSSGVSGANVLTF
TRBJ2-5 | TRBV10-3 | CAISTGTSRGEGETQYF
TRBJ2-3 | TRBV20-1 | CSARVFGGTDTQYF
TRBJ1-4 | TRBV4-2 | CASSWGQGDNEKLFF
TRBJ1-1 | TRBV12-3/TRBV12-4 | CASRRQGANTEAFF
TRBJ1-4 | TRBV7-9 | CASSSYLRGRGEKLFF